This TCR beta chain appears in the sequencing data of a study of T cells in Graves' hyperthyroidism and ophthalmopathy. Across the whole study: Initial diagnosis, before any treatment, was when peripheral blood was collected.

RNA transcripts yielded amplified TCR beta CDR3 regions. Carried out on the TCR CDR3, a first-round RT-PCR used the HTBI primer set. TCRdb fed the multiplex PCR reads into MiXCR, producing one record per CDR3 protein. This sample carries 550,000 to 600,000 distinct CDR3 sequences, roughly 17% of them seen once, and the ten largest clones take approximately 20%. CDR1 is SGDLS and CDR2 is YYNGEE in the germline V gene. V lost 3 bases to trimming and J lost 4 bases, with 13 bases between them. This CDR3 has 14 amino acids. This clonotype was counted many times. The sequenced material came from blood. This chain joins TRBV9 and TRBJ1-1; D ambiguous. The receptor was derived from a woman aged 18 to 35 with Graves' hyperthyroidism. CDR3 nucleotides: TGTGCCAGCAGCGCCAGACTCGATATCACTGAAGCTTTCTTT. This sequence encodes CASSARLDITEAFF.